This T cell receptor beta chain was recorded in a study of early T cells in non-severe SARS-CoV-2 infection. General study results and limits: Using VDJdb, the matching emphasized anti-spike CD8 responses while missing private and CD4 specificities.

Of note for this clonotype: The target antigen is unknown.

The CDR3 has 14 residues. The germline V and J ends were trimmed by 3 bases and 5 bases, with 12 bases remaining between them. Germline V gene sequence: CDR1 SGHNT, CDR2 YYREEE (reference sequence). Individual cDNA molecules received unique molecular identifiers during library preparation. TCRdb reanalysed the 5' RACE reads using MiXCR and keeps one entry per CDR3 protein. The sample lists around 50,000 distinct CDR3 sequences, 9.5% to 15% occurring once. Sequenced sample: whole blood. The sequence came from an adult who was a healthcare worker with PCR-confirmed SARS-CoV-2 infection or an uninfected control (not recorded which). The chain is built from TRBV5-4 and TRBJ1-5; the D gene is possibly TRBD1 (5 bases). The CDR3 nucleotides read TGTGCCAGCAGCTGGGGCGGGGGTGATCAGCCCCAGCATTTT. It yields the protein CASSWGGGDQPQHF.